The present T cell receptor (beta chain) was sequenced within a study of regulatory T cells in long-lasting Graves disease. Study observations and caveats: It was in persistent disease that TRBV28, TRBJ1-2 and TRBJ2-5 were favored. Examination was confined to peripheral blood, excluding thyroid tissue. Newly diagnosed Graves' patients exceeded persistent ones in TCR diversity.

This clonotype was recorded many times. Its antigen remains unidentified. This CDR3 contains 14 residues. Germline CDR1 GTSNPN, CDR2 SVGIG (reference sequence). Trimming left V 0 bases short and J 6 bases short, with 14 bases between. Arm-PCR with iRepertoire HTBI primers amplified the CDR3 regions for these TCR beta libraries. In the original workflow: Sample data revealed roughly 62 TRBV and 14 TRBJ segments. TCRdb fed the multiplex PCR reads into MiXCR, producing one record per CDR3 protein. TCRdb, rather than the study authors, made the V and J calls. The table lists more than 650,000 distinct CDR3 sequences, 25% to 35% of them singletons. Time point described: persistent/refractory GD, antithyroid drugs over 5 years with positive TRAb. Generation of the TCR library employed RNA extracted from PBMCs.

Here the sequenced sample was peripheral blood mononuclear cells (PBMCs), taken when the disease was refractory, from a patient treated with antithyroid drugs. The V and J genes are TRBV30 and TRBJ1-1; D is perhaps TRBD1 (5 bases). The receptor comes from a female donor with Graves disease. This chain's CDR3 is CAWSVYGGVAEAFF. The CDR3 DNA sequence: TGTGCCTGGAGTGTATACGGGGGGGTCGCTGAAGCTTTCTTT.